This TCR beta chain comes out of a study of monozygotic twins with inflammatory bowel disease. The CDR3 is made up of 13 amino acids. Germline lookup yields CDR1 MNHEY and CDR2 SMNVEV (reference sequence). TCRdb processed the 5' RACE reads again and assigns one entry to each CDR3 protein, with no DNA. The sample's table shows some 450,000 distinct CDR3 sequences. The source is a human donor with ulcerative colitis or Crohn's disease, or a healthy co-twin of an affected twin (not recorded which). The chain joins TRBV27 to TRBJ2-1. The sequencing sample was made of blood. This CDR3 reads CASSLGQWGEQFF.